Listed here are 17 T cell receptor beta chains from one sample, sequenced in a study of cytomegalovirus exposure and HLA in healthy donors. Assay used: immunoSEQ multiplex PCR; TCRdb lists only in-frame clones, some missing. Of over 130,000 clones detected, roughly 86% appear once; the ten largest clones hold roughly 9%. Sequencing used PBMCs. These receptor sequences come from a man younger than 35 in good health and CMV-seropositive.

The chain recombines TRBV5-6 with TRBJ2-1; D possibly corresponds to TRBD1 (6 bases). Trimming took off 3 bases at V and 4 bases at J, with 17 bases between the two ends. The CDR3 sequence is 16 residues long. Germline loops: CDR1 SGHDT, CDR2 YYEEEE. Here the CDR3 DNA reads TGTGCCAGCAGCTCGGAGACAGGCCTTCGTTACAATGAGCAGTTCTTC. This gives the protein CASSSETGLRYNEQFF.

In DNA form, the CDR3 reads TGTGCCAGCTCTTCGGGACAGGGGAAGGACGGCACTGAAGCTTTCTTT. It codes for CASSSGQGKDGTEAFF. The J gene is TRBJ1-1, the V gene TRBV18; 10 nucleotides match TRBD1. The CDR3 sequence is 16 residues long. With V trimmed by 6 bases and J by 4 bases, 11 bases remained unmatched. CDR1 and CDR2 (germline): KGHSH, LQKENI.

The rearrangement links TRBV7-9 to TRBJ1-2, with D possibly being TRBD1 (6 bases). The CDR3 has 15 amino acids. V lost 4 bases and J lost 1, with 13 bases in between. CDR1 is SEHNR, CDR2 FQNEAQ, per germline (reference sequence). CDR3 coding DNA: TGTGCCAGCAGCTCGACAGGATCAATTAACTATGGCTACACCTTC. It specifies CASSSTGSINYGYTF.

This clone was seen only a few times. The V and J genes are TRBV6-1 and TRBJ1-1; 7 bases are a match to TRBD1. The CDR3 is 15 amino acids. V was clipped by 3 bases and J by 1 base; unmatched bases: 5. Germline CDR1 MNHNS, CDR2 SASEGT. In DNA, the CDR3 is TGTGCCAGCAGTGACAGGGGGAGTCGGAACACTGAAGCTTTCTTT. Protein product: CASSDRGSRNTEAFF.

The chain recombines TRBV11-3 with TRBJ2-7; TRBD1 might be the D (6 bases). The germline V and J ends were trimmed by 2 bases and 3 bases, with 17 bases remaining between them. Germline-derived CDR1 and CDR2 are SGHNT and YENEEA. This CDR3 contains 16 residues. As DNA, the CDR3 is TGTGCCAGCAGCTTAATGAGCGTAGGGGGATACTACGAGCAGTACTTC. It specifies CASSLMSVGGYYEQYF.

The rearrangement joins TRBV4-2 to TRBJ1-1; D not resolved. Germline assignment: CDR1 LGHNA and CDR2 YNFKEQ. The CDR3 loop spans 15 amino acids. The V end lost 1 base, the J end lost 6 bases, and 15 bases lay between the germline ends. The CDR3 loop is CASSQGGGEFAEAFF. The CDR3 coding sequence is TGTGCCAGCAGCCAAGGGGGAGGAGAGTTCGCTGAAGCTTTCTTT.

V gene TRBV5-1 combines with J gene TRBJ2-7; D may be TRBD2 (6 bases). The CDR3 is 14 residues long. Per the germline V gene, CDR1 is SGHRS and CDR2 is YFSETQ. Trimming took off 1 base at V and 6 bases at J, with 14 bases between the two ends. The CDR3 loop reads CASSLTGTPREQYF. CDR3 in DNA: TGCGCCAGCAGCTTGACCGGGACTCCCCGCGAGCAGTACTTC. The variable domain in full, completed from reference TRBV5-1 and TRBJ2-7, reads KAGVTQTPRYLIKTRGQQVTLSCSPISGHRSVSWYQQTPGQGLQFLFEYFSETQRNKGNFPGRFSGRQFSNSRSEMNVSTLELGDSALYLCASSLTGTPREQYFGPGTRLTVT.

The J gene is TRBJ1-2, the V gene TRBV2; possible D gene TRBD1, 5 bases. Trimming left V 6 bases short and J 5 bases short, with 19 bases between. The germline V gene has CDR1 SNHLY and CDR2 FYNNEI. The CDR3 spans 15 residues. CDR3 region: CASSDPFGGLYGYTF. DNA of the CDR3: TGTGCCAGCAGCGATCCTTTTGGGGGGTTGTATGGCTACACCTTC.

This chain connects TRBV7-8 to TRBJ1-1, with D perhaps matching TRBD1 (6 bases). The CDR3 covers 13 residues. Germline V gene lookup returns CDR1 SGHVS and CDR2 FQNEAQ. The germline V and J ends were trimmed by 5 bases and 7 bases, with 14 bases remaining between them. The CDR3 loop is CASSKQGRGEAFF. The DNA of the CDR3 is TGTGCCAGCAGCAAACAGGGTAGGGGTGAAGCTTTCTTT.

The V call is TRBV10-3, the J call TRBJ1-5; 9 nucleotides agree with TRBD1. This CDR3 contains 14 residues. Germline CDR1 ENHRY, CDR2 SYGVKD. With V trimmed by 5 bases and J by 6 bases, 5 bases remained unmatched. The CDR3 region has the DNA TGTGCCATCAGTACCGACAGGGGGAGTCAGCCCCAGCATTTT. As protein: CAISTDRGSQPQHF.

This chain joins TRBV29-1 and TRBJ2-2; TRBD1 aligns across 7 bases. With 4 bases clipped from V and 5 bases from J, the junction kept 7 bases outside the gene matches. The germline gives CDR1 SQVTM, CDR2 ANQGSEA. CDR3 length: 14 residues. CDR3 nucleotides: TGCAGCGTTGCCCCGGACAGGCTGACCGGGGAGCTGTTTTTT. This gives the protein CSVAPDRLTGELFF.

This rearrangement joins TRBV27 to TRBJ2-1; D not certain. Trimming stripped 5 bases from V and 1 base from J, with 12 bases between. Germline lookup yields CDR1 MNHEY and CDR2 SMNVEV (reference sequence). There are 15 residues in the CDR3. DNA for the CDR3: TGTGCCAGCAGTCGGTTAAAACCATCCTACAATGAGCAGTTCTTC. It translates to CASSRLKPSYNEQFF.

The chain combines TRBV7-8 with TRBJ2-7; maybe TRBD2 (5 bases). V dropped 5 bases and J dropped 5 bases, with 16 bases sitting between them. Germline V gene sequence: CDR1 SGHVS, CDR2 FQNEAQ. The CDR3 loop spans 14 amino acids. The CDR3 protein is CASSPTEASDEQYF. CDR3 DNA: TGTGCCAGCAGCCCAACGGAGGCCAGCGACGAGCAGTACTTC. The full variable domain, with the rest looked up from reference TRBV7-8 and TRBJ2-7, is GAGVSQSPRYKVAKRGQDVALRCDPISGHVSLFWYQQALGQGPEFLTYFQNEAQLDKSGLPSDRFFAERPEGSVSTLKIQRTQQEDSAVYLCASSPTEASDEQYFGPGTRLTVT.

This sequence joins TRBV19 and TRBJ2-1; 8 nucleotides align to TRBD2. J lost 5 bases, V lost 7 bases, and 22 bases had no gene match. The CDR3 is 19 amino acids. CDR1 is LNHDA and CDR2 is SQIVND in the germline V gene (reference sequence). The CDR3 spells CASTTSGGGLAGRHNEQFF. Here the CDR3 DNA reads TGTGCCAGTACGACCAGTGGGGGTGGGCTAGCGGGTCGACACAATGAGCAGTTCTTC.

This rearrangement joins TRBV6-6 to TRBJ2-3; TRBD2 is a possible D gene (7 bases). V lost 2 bases to trimming and J lost 5 bases, with 11 bases between them. Looked up from germline, CDR1 is MNHNY and CDR2 is SVGAGI (reference sequence). The CDR3 is 14 residues long. The CDR3 spells CASSYVGGQDTQYF. The CDR3 DNA reads TGTGCCAGCAGTTACGTCGGGGGGCAAGATACGCAGTATTTT.

This clone was detected once. The V and J genes are TRBV28 and TRBJ2-1, with TRBD1 as a possible D gene (6 bases). This CDR3 has 14 residues. V lost 8 bases and J 6 bases, leaving 17 bases between the germline ends. Per the germline V gene, CDR1 is MDHEN and CDR2 is SYDVKM. CDR3 in amino acids: CASDTAGQPNEQFF. CDR3 nucleotides: TGTGCCAGCGACACCGCTGGACAGCCCAATGAGCAGTTCTTC.

The chain is built from TRBV13 and TRBJ2-7, with a tentative D call TRBD1 (6 bases). This CDR3 is 13 amino acids long. CDR1 PRHDT and CDR2 FYEKMQ come from the germline V gene (reference sequence). Trimming left V 1 base short and J 6 bases short, with 10 bases between. The CDR3 coding sequence is TGTGCCAGCAGCTTAGACAGGGTAACCGAGCAGTACTTC. It is translated as CASSLDRVTEQYF.